Listed here are 5 T cell receptor beta chains from one sample, sequenced in a study of blood T cell repertoires in COVID-19. Clones were read by immunoSEQ multiplex PCR, and TCRdb kept only the in-frame ones, dropping some. The sample consists of approximately 470,000 clones, approximately 90% of them appearing once. Sequencing was performed on PBMCs or T cells enriched from blood (not recorded which). These receptors all come from a woman under 30 who had recovered from COVID-19.

The chain uses TRBV24-1 and TRBJ1-5; 7 nucleotides line up with TRBD1. Germline V gives CDR1 KGHDR, CDR2 SFDVKD. Germline trimming cut 6 bases from V and 7 bases from J; bases unmatched to any gene: 11. The CDR3 is made up of 15 amino acids. The CDR3 loop is CATSQAATGRQPQHF. Here the CDR3 DNA reads TGTGCCACCAGTCAAGCCGCGACAGGGAGGCAGCCCCAGCATTTT.

The rearrangement links TRBV4-1 to TRBJ2-1; tentative D call: TRBD1 (5 bases). Germline loops: CDR1 MGHRA, CDR2 YSYEKL. The germline V and J ends were trimmed by 4 bases and 4 bases, with 17 bases remaining between them. The CDR3 runs 16 residues. The CDR3 protein is CASSLQLRTPYNEQFF. CDR3 DNA: TGCGCCAGCAGCCTCCAACTGAGGACACCTTACAATGAGCAGTTCTTC.

This rearrangement joins TRBV7-2 to TRBJ2-5; 7 positions agree with TRBD1. Germline CDR1 reads SGHTA; CDR2 reads FQGNSA. This CDR3 has 13 residues. V shed 1 base, J shed 7 bases, and the junction held 3 bases outside the gene matches. The CDR3 spells CASSLDPGGTQYF. CDR3 nucleotide sequence: TGTGCCAGCAGCTTAGACCCAGGGGGGACCCAGTACTTC.

The chain uses TRBV28 and TRBJ1-2; possible D gene TRBD1, 5 bases. The germline CDR1 and CDR2 sequences are MDHEN and SYDVKM. V lost 7 bases and J lost 6, with 18 bases in between. CDR3 size: 14 residues. The CDR3 is CASNPGGKANGYTF. The CDR3 region has the DNA TGTGCCAGCAACCCTGGGGGGAAAGCGAATGGCTACACCTTC.

This rearrangement joins TRBV7-2 to TRBJ2-5; no definite D call. Germline V gene lookup returns CDR1 SGHTA and CDR2 FQGNSA. Trimming cost V 4 bases and J 0 bases, with 12 bases left between them. The CDR3 has 15 amino acids. The CDR3 nucleotides read TGTGCCAGCAGCTCCCAAGTCGGGTACCAAGAGACCCAGTACTTC. Residues: CASSSQVGYQETQYF.